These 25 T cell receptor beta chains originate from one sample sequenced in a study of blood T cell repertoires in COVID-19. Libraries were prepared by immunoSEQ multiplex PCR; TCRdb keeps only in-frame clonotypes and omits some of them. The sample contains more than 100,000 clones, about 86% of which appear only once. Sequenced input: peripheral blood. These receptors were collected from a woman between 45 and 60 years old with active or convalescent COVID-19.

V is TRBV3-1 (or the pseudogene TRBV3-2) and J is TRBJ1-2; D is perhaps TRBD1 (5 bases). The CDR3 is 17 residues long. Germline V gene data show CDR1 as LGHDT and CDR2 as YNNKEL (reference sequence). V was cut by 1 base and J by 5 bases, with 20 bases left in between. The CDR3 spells CASSQAAGRDGSYGYTF. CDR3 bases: TGTGCCAGCAGCCAAGCAGCGGGAAGGGACGGGTCGTATGGCTACACCTTC.

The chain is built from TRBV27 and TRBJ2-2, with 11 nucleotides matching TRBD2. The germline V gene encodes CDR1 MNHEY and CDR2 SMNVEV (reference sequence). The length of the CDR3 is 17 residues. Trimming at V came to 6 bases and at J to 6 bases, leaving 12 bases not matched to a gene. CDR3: CASSPKLTSGAPGELFF. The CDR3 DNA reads TGTGCCAGCAGCCCCAAACTGACTAGCGGGGCGCCCGGGGAGCTGTTTTTT.

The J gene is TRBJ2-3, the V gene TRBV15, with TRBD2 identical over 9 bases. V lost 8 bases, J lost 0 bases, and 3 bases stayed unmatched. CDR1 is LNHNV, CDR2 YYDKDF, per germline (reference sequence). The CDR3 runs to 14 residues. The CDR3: CATEREVSTDTQYF. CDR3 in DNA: TGTGCCACCGAGCGGGAGGTTAGCACAGATACGCAGTATTTT.

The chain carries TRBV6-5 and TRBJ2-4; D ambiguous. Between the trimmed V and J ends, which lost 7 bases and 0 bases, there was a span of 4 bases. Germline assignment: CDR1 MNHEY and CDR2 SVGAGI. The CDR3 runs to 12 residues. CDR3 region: CASTLAKNIQYF. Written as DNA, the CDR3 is TGTGCCAGCACCTTAGCCAAAAACATTCAGTACTTC.

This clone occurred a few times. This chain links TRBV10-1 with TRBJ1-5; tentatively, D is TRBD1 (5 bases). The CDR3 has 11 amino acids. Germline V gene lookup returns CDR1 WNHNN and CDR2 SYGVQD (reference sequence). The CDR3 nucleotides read TGCGACCGACAGACAGTCCGGCCCCAGCATTTT. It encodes CDRQTVRPQHF.

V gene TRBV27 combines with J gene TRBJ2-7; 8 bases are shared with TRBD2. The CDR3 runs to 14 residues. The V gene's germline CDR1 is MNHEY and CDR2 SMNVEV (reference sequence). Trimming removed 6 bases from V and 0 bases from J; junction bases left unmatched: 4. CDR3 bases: TGTGCCAGCAGCCTAAGCGGGAGCTCCTACGAGCAGTACTTC. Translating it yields CASSLSGSSYEQYF.

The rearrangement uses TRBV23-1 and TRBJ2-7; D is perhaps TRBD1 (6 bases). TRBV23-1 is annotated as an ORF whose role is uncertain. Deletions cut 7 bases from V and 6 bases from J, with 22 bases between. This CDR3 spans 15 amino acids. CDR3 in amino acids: CASTHGQILRGEQYF. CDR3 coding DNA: TGCGCCAGCACCCACGGACAGATTCTCAGAGGCGAGCAGTACTTC.

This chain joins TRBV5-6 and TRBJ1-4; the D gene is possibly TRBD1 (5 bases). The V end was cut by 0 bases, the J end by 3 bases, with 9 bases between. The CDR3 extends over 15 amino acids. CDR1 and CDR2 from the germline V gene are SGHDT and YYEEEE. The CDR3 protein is CASSLVAGPNEKLFF. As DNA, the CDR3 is TGTGCCAGCAGCTTGGTAGCAGGGCCTAATGAAAAACTGTTTTTT.

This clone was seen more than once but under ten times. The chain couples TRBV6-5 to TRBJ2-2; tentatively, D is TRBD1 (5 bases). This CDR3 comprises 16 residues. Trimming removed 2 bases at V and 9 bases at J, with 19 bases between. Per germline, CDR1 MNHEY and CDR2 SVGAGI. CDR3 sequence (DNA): TGTGCCAGCAGTTACCTTAGGGGCGCCAAGGCAAGGGAGCTGTTTTTT. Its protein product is CASSYLRGAKARELFF.

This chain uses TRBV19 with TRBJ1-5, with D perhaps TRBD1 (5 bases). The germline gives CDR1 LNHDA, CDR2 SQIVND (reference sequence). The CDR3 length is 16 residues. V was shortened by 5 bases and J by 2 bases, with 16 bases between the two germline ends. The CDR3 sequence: CASSPRLRAGNQPQHF. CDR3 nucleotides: TGTGCCAGTAGTCCTCGGCTCAGGGCGGGCAATCAGCCCCAGCATTTT. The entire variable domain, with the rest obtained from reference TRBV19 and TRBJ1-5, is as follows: DGGITQSPKYLFRKEGQNVTLSCEQNLNHDAMYWYRQDPGQGLRLIYYSQIVNDFQKGDIAEGYSVSREKKESFPLTVTSAQKNPTAFYLCASSPRLRAGNQPQHFGDGTRLSIL.

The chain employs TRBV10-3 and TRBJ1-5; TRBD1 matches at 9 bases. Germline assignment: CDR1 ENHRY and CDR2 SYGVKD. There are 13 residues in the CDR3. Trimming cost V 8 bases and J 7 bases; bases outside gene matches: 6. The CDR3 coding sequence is TGTGCCATCCGGGACAGGGCGGAACAGCCCCAGCATTTT. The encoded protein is CAIRDRAEQPQHF.

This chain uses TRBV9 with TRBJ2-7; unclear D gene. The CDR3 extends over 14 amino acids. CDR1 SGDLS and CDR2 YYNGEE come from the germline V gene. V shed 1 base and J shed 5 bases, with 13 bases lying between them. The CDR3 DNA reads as TGTGCCAGCAGCGTATGGCCCAACCCCCACGAGCAGTACTTC. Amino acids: CASSVWPNPHEQYF.

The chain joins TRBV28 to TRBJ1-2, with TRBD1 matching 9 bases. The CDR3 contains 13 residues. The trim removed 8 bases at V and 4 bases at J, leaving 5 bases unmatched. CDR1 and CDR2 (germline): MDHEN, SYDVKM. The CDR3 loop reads CASWTGVVYGYTF. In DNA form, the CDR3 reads TGTGCCAGCTGGACAGGGGTCGTCTATGGCTACACCTTC.

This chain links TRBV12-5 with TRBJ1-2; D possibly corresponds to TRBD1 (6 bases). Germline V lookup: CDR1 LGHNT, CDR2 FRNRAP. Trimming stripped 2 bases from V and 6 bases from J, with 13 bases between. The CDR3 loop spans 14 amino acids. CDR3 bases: TGTGCTAGTGGTTTGTCAGGGGCGAAAAATGGCTACACCTTC. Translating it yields CASGLSGAKNGYTF. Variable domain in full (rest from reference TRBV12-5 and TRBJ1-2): DARVTQTPRHKVTEMGQEVTMRCQPILGHNTVFWYRQTMMQGLELLAYFRNRAPLDDSGMPKDRFSAEMPDATLATLKIQPSEPRDSAVYFCASGLSGAKNGYTFGSGTRLTVV.

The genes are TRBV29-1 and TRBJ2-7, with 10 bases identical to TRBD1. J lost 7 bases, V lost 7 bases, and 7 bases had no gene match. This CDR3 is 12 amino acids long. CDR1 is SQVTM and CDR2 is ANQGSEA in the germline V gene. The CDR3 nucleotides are TGCAGCGCCCGACAGGGGGCTTGGGAGCAGTACTTC. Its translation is CSARQGAWEQYF.

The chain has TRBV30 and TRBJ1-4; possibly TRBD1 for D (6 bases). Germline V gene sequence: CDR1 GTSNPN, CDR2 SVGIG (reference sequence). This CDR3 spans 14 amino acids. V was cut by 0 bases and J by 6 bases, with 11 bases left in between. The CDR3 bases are TGTGCCTGGAGTGTACTAGGGGGAGATGAAAAACTGTTTTTT. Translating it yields CAWSVLGGDEKLFF.

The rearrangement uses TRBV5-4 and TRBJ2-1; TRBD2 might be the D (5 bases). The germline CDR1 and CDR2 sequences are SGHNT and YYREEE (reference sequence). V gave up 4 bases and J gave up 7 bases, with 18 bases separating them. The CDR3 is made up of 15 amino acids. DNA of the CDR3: TGTGCCAGCAGCGTTAGGAGCGGCTCGAGGAATGAGCAGTTCTTC. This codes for CASSVRSGSRNEQFF.

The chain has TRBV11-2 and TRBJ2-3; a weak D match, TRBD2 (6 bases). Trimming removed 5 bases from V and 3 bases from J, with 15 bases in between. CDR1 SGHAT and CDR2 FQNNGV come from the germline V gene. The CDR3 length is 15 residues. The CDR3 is CASSPGDTRTDTQYF. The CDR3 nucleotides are TGTGCCAGCAGCCCGGGGGATACTCGGACAGATACGCAGTATTTT.

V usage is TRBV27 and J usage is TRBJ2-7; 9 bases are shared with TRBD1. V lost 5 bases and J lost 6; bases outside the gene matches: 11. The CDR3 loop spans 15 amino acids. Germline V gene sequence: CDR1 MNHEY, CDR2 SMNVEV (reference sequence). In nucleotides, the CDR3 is TGTGCCAGCAGTCCCGGGACAGGGAACAATACCGAGCAGTACTTC. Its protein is CASSPGTGNNTEQYF.

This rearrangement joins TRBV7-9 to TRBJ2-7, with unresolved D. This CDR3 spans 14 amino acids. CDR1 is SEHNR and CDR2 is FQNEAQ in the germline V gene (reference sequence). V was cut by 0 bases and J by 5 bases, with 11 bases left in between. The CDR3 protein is CASSLASFGNEQYF. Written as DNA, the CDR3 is TGTGCCAGCAGCTTAGCCTCCTTCGGTAACGAGCAGTACTTC.

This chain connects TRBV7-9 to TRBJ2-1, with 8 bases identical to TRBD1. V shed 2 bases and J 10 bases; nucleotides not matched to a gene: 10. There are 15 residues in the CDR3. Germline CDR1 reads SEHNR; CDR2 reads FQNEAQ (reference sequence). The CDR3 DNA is TGTGCCAGCAGCTTATCGAGGCAGGGGGCAGGGGAGCAGTTCTTC. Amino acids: CASSLSRQGAGEQFF.

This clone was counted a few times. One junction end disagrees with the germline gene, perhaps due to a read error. Here the CDR3 DNA reads TGTGCCAGCATTGAAGGGGGGCTGTCGGACATTCAGTACTTC. Residues: CASIEGGLSDIQYF. The gene calls are TRBV6-1 and TRBJ2-4; D could derive from TRBD1 or TRBD2 (6 bases each). This CDR3 is built from 14 residues. CDR1 is MNHNS and CDR2 is SASEGT in the germline V gene.

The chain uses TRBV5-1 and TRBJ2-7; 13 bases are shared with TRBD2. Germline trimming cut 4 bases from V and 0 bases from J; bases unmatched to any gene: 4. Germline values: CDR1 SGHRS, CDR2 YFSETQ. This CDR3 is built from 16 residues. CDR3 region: CASSGWTSGSSYEQYF. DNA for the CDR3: TGCGCCAGCAGCGGATGGACTAGCGGGAGCTCCTACGAGCAGTACTTC.

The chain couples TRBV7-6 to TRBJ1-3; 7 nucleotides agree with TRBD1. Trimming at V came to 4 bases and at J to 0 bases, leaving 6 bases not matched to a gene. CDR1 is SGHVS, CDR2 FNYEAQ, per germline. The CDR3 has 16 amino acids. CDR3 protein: CASSSSGQLSGNTIYF. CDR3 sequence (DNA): TGTGCCAGCAGCTCATCGGGACAGCTCTCTGGAAACACCATATATTTT.

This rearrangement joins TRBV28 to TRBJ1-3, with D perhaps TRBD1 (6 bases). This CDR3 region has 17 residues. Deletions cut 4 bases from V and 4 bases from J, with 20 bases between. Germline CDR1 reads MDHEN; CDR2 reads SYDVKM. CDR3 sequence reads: CASSSNQGNRGGNTIYF. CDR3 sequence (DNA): TGTGCCAGCAGTTCCAACCAGGGGAATAGAGGGGGAAACACCATATATTTT.